This T cell receptor beta chain was observed in a study of blood T cell repertoires in COVID-19. Study summary: Sources were T cells, B-cell-depleted T cells, or PBMCs; the material itself was cDNA or gDNA.

The CDR3 has 18 residues. Germline CDR1 reads MNHEY; CDR2 reads SMNVEV (reference sequence). Trimming at V came to 0 bases and at J to 3 bases, leaving 7 bases not matched to a gene. Sequenced by immunoSEQ multiplex PCR; TCRdb stores in-frame clones only, minus some. The repertoire holds hundreds of thousands of clones, approximately 91% seen once, with about 7.3% in the top ten. The J gene is TRBJ1-6, the V gene TRBV27; TRBD1 aligns across 8 bases. Specimen: peripheral blood. This receptor was identified in a woman in her 70s with COVID-19, enrolled during active disease. The CDR3 sequence is CASSLSAMGQDYNSPLHF. The CDR3 nucleotides read TGTGCCAGCAGTTTATCGGCGATGGGACAGGACTATAATTCACCCCTCCACTTT.